This is a list of T cell receptor beta chains from one sample in a study of T cell repertoires in cytomegalovirus infection. TCRdb independently ran MiXCR on the reads; one entry per CDR3 protein. The data show over 45,000 distinct CDR3 sequences, about 18% seen once. No antigen has been assigned to these receptors. Source: CD8+ T cells from cultured PBMCs, taken from culture after CMV antigen stimulation. These receptors were obtained from a human donor in good health (CMV status not recorded). Some clones in this sample may be carry-over from other donors' samples. Both conserved end residues are trimmed from each CDR3.

j_call v_call cdr3_aa
TRBJ1-3 TRBV7-2 ASSWGGGPGNTIY
TRBJ1-1 TRBV7-9 ASIKTYTNTEAF
TRBJ2-1 TRBV7-6 ASNPSGGGNEQF
TRBJ2-1 TRBV6-1 ASSAQGEQF
TRBJ2-3 TRBV6-5 ASSYSASGWDGDTQY
TRBJ1-3 TRBV7-9 ASTKSKNTIY
TRBJ2-1 TRBV24-1 ATSDGQGVNEQF
TRBJ2-1 TRBV11-3 ASSLAVGNEQF
TRBJ2-1 TRBV20-1 SARGTGPYNEQF
TRBJ2-2 TRBV7-9 ASSAGLGELF
TRBJ1-2 TRBV7-9 ASSLVVGLTNYGYT
TRBJ2-2 TRBV6-1 ASSWAGELF
TRBJ2-2 TRBV7-9 ASSFPREPGELF
TRBJ1-4 TRBV7-2 ASSSVGRVEKLF
TRBJ2-1 TRBV7-2 ASSPSGGAAEQF
TRBJ1-5 TRBV7-2 ASSQLYSNQPQH
TRBJ2-7 TRBV5-6 ASSSPGRSSYEQY
TRBJ2-6 TRBV29-1 SVTGTGEPSGANVLT
TRBJ1-2 TRBV6-1 ASSQGPLYGYT
TRBJ2-3 TRBV20-1 SAREGDTQY
TRBJ2-7 TRBV13 ASRGQRSGEQY